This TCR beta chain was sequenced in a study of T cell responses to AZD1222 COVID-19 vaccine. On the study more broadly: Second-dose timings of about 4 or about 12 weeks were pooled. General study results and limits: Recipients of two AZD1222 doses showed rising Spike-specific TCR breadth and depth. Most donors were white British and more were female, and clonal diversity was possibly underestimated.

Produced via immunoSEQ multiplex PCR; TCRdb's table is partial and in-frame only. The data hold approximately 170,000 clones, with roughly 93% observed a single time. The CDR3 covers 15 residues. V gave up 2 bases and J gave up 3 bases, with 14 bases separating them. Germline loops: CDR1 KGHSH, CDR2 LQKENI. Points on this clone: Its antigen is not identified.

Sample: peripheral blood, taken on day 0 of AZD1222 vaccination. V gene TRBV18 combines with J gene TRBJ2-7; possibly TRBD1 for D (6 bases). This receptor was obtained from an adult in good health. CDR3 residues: CASSPVYSGVYEQYF. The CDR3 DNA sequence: TGTGCCAGCTCACCAGTTTATTCAGGGGTCTACGAGCAGTACTTC.